Below, 4 T cell receptor beta chains from the same sample are listed, as sequenced in a study of T cells in Graves' hyperthyroidism and ophthalmopathy (dated by TCRdb to between 2019 and 2020). The library was built by means of multiplex PCR. Sequencing took place on an Illumina HiSeq 2000. Amplification of TCR beta CDR3 regions was carried out from RNA transcripts. The TCR CDR3 was subjected to a first round of RT-PCR using the HTBI primer set and the Qiagen OneStep RT-PCR kit. TCRdb handled the public reads itself, with Q25 trimming in fastp and clone calling in MiXCR, and kept productive beta chains. Rows with a matching CDR3 protein are joined into one entry that keeps the most common DNA and genes. Recorded for this sample are over 150,000 distinct CDR3 sequences; 17% of them occurred a single time. About 50% of the sample is taken by the ten largest. Sample: blood. Every receptor here comes from a woman between 50 and 59 years old with Graves' hyperthyroidism.

This clonotype was observed a few times. The chain recombines TRBV7-9 with TRBJ1-4, with D tentatively TRBD1 (6 bases). The CDR3 has 13 amino acids. CDR1 and CDR2 from the germline V gene are SEHNR and FQNEAQ (reference sequence). The V end lost 2 bases, the J end lost 8 bases, and 9 bases lay between the germline ends. The CDR3 DNA sequence: TGTGCCAGCAGCTTAACAGGGTGGGAAAAACTGTTTTTT. Translation gives CASSLTGWEKLFF.

This clonotype was counted between two and nine times. The chain has TRBV28 and TRBJ1-1; TRBD1 aligns across 7 bases. In germline, CDR1 is MDHEN, CDR2 SYDVKM. The CDR3 spans 15 residues. The V gene end was trimmed by 6 bases and the J gene end by 3 bases; junction bases not matched to a gene: 10. CDR3 sequence reads: CASRPSTGLYTEAFF. The CDR3 DNA reads as TGTGCCAGCAGGCCTTCGACAGGGTTGTACACTGAAGCTTTCTTT.

This clonotype was picked up a small number of times. The J gene is TRBJ2-3, the V gene TRBV19; 8 nucleotides match TRBD2. This CDR3 contains 14 residues. Germline V gene sequence: CDR1 LNHDA, CDR2 SQIVND (reference sequence). V shed 1 base, J shed 6 bases, and the junction held 3 bases outside the gene matches. The CDR3 sequence: CASSIVAGKDTQYF. The CDR3 DNA reads TGTGCCAGTAGTATAGTAGCGGGAAAGGATACGCAGTATTTT.

This clonotype occurred many times. The chain joins TRBV11-3 to TRBJ2-7; D is undetermined. This CDR3 contains 14 residues. Germline V gene data show CDR1 as SGHNT and CDR2 as YENEEA. The V gene lost 2 bases and the J gene lost 3 bases, with 11 bases spanning the gap. CDR3 nucleotide sequence: TGTGCCAGCAGCTTAAAGGTCGGGTTCTACGAGCAGTACTTC. Its protein is CASSLKVGFYEQYF.